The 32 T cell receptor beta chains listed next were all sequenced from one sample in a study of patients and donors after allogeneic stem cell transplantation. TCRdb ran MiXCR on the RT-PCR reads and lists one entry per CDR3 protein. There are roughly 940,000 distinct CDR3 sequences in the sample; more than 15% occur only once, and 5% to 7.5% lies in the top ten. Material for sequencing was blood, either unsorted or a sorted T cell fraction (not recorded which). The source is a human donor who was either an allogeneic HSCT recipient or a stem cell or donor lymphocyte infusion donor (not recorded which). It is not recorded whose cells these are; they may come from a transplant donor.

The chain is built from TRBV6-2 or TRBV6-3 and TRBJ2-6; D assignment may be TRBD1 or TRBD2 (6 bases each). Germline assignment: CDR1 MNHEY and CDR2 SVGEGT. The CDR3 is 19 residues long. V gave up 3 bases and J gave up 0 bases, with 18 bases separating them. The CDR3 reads CASSYSRGAESSGANVLTF. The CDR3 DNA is TGTGCCAGCAGTTATTCAAGGGGGGCGGAGAGCTCTGGGGCCAACGTCCTGACTTTC.

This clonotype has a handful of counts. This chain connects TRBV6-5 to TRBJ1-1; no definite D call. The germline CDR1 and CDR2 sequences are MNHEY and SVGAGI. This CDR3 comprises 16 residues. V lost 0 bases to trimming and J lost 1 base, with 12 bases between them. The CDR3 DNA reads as TGTGCCAGCAGTTACTCGACTCAGAAGGCGAACACTGAAGCTTTCTTT. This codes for CASSYSTQKANTEAFF.

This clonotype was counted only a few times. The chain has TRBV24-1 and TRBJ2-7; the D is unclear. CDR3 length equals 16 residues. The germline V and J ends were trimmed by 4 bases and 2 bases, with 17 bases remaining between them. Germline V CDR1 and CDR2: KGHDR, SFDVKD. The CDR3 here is CATSDPSARNTYEQYF. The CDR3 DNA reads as TGTGCCACCAGTGACCCAAGTGCCAGGAATACCTACGAGCAGTACTTC.

The CDR3 loop reads CSARVRHEPDEQYF. The CDR3 DNA sequence: TGCAGTGCTAGAGTCCGGCATGAGCCGGACGAGCAGTACTTC. The chain links TRBV20-1 to TRBJ2-7; D gene uncertain. Germline V gene data show CDR1 as DFQATT and CDR2 as SNEGSKA (reference sequence). V lost 1 base and J lost 5, with 15 bases in between. The CDR3 runs 14 residues.

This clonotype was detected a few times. CDR3: CAWSAGLPNTGELFF. The CDR3 nucleotides are TGTGCCTGGAGCGCGGGGCTTCCTAACACCGGGGAGCTGTTTTTT. The V call is TRBV30, the J call TRBJ2-2; the D gene is possibly TRBD2 (6 bases). Per the germline V gene, CDR1 is GTSNPN and CDR2 is SVGIG (reference sequence). Trimming took 3 bases from V and 2 from J, leaving 13 bases between them. The CDR3 sequence is 15 residues long.

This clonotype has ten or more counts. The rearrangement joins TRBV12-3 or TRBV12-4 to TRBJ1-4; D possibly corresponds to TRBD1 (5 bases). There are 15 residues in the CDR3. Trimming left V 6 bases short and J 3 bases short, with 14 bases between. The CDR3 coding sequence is TGTGCCAGCAGCCGTGGGACTGTGGCTAATGAAAAACTGTTTTTT. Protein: CASSRGTVANEKLFF.

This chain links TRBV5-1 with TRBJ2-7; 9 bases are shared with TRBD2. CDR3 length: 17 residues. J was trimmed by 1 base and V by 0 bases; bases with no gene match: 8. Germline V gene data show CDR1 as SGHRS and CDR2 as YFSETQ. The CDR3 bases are TGCGCCAGCAGCTTGGGGACTAGCGTAAATCCGTCCTACGAGCAGTACTTC. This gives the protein CASSLGTSVNPSYEQYF. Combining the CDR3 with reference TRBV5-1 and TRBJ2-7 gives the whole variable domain KAGVTQTPRYLIKTRGQQVTLSCSPISGHRSVSWYQQTPGQGLQFLFEYFSETQRNKGNFPGRFSGRQFSNSRSEMNVSTLELGDSALYLCASSLGTSVNPSYEQYFGPGTRLTVT.

This chain's CDR3 is CAGSDGLDTQYF. DNA for the CDR3: TGTGCCGGAAGCGATGGTTTGGATACGCAGTATTTT. This chain joins TRBV2 and TRBJ2-3; D is uncertain. CDR1 and CDR2 from the germline V gene are SNHLY and FYNNEI. Trimming took off 11 bases at V and 6 bases at J, with 15 bases between the two ends. The CDR3 runs to 12 residues.

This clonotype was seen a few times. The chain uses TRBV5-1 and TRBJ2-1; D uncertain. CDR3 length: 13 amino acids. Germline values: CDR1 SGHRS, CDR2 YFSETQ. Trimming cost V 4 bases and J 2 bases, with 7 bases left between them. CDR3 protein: CASSPVAYNEQFF. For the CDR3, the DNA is TGCGCCAGCAGCCCGGTAGCCTACAATGAGCAGTTCTTC. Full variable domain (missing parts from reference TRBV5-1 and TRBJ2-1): KAGVTQTPRYLIKTRGQQVTLSCSPISGHRSVSWYQQTPGQGLQFLFEYFSETQRNKGNFPGRFSGRQFSNSRSEMNVSTLELGDSALYLCASSPVAYNEQFFGPGTRLTVL.

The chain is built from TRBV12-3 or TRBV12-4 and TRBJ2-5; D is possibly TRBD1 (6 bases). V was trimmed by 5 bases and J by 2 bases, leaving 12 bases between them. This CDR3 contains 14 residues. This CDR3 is CASSTGTGQETQYF. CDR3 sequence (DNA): TGTGCCAGCAGTACAGGGACCGGTCAAGAGACCCAGTACTTC.

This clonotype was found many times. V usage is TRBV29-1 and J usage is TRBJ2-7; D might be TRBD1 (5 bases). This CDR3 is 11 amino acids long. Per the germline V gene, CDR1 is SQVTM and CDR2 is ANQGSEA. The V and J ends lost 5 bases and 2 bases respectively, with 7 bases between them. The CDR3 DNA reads TGCAGCGTTAAACAGGCCTACGAGCAGTACTTC. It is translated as CSVKQAYEQYF.

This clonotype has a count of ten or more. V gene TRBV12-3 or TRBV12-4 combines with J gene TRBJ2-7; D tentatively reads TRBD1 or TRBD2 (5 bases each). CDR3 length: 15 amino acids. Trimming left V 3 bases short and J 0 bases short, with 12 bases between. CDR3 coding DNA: TGTGCCAGCAGTTTGTGGGACCCGGGCTCCTACGAGCAGTACTTC. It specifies CASSLWDPGSYEQYF.

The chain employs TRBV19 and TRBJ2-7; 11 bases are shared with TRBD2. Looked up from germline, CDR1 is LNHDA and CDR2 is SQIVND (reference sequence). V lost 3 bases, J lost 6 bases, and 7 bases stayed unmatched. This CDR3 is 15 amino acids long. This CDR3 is CASSILLAGAAEQYF. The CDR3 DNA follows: TGTGCCAGTAGTATTTTACTAGCGGGAGCGGCCGAGCAGTACTTC.

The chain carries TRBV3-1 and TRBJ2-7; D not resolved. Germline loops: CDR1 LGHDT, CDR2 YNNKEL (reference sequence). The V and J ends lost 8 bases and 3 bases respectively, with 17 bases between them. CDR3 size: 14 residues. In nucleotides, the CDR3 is TGTGCCAGCTCCGTGCTTCAATCCGACTACGAGCAGTACTTC. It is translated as CASSVLQSDYEQYF.

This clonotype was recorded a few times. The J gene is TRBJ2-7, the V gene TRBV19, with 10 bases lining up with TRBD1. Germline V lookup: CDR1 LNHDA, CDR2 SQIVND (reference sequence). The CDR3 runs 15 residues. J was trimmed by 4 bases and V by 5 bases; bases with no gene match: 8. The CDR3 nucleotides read TGTGCCAGTAGTTCCGGGACAGGGGATGGATACGAGCAGTACTTC. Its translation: CASSSGTGDGYEQYF. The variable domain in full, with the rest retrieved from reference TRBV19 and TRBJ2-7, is DGGITQSPKYLFRKEGQNVTLSCEQNLNHDAMYWYRQDPGQGLRLIYYSQIVNDFQKGDIAEGYSVSREKKESFPLTVTSAQKNPTAFYLCASSSGTGDGYEQYFGPGTRLTVT.

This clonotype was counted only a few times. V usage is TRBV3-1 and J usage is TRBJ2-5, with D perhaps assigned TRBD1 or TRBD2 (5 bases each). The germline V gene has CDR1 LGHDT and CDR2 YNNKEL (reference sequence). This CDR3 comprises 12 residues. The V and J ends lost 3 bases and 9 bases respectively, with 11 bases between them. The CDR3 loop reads CASSQIEGPQYF. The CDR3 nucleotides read TGTGCCAGCAGCCAGATTGAGGGACCCCAGTACTTC.

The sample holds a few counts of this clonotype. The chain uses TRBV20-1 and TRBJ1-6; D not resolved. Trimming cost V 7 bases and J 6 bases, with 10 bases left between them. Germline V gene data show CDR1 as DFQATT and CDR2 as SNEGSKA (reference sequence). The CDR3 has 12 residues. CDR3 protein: CSGARGNSPLHF. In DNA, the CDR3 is TGCAGTGGTGCGCGGGGTAATTCACCCCTCCACTTT.

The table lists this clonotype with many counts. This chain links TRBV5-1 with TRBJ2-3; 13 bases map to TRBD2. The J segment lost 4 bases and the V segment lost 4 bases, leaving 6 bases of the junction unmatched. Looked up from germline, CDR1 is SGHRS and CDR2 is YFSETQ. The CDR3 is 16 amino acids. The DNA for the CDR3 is TGCGCCAGCAGCCCCCGGACTAGCGGGAGCTCAGATACGCAGTATTTT. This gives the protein CASSPRTSGSSDTQYF.

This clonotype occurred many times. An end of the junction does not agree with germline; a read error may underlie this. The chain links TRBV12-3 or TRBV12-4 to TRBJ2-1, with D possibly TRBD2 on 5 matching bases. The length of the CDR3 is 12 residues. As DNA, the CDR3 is TGTGCCAGCAGTTATCCTACGAGCGGCGAGACCTTC. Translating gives CASSYPTSGETF.

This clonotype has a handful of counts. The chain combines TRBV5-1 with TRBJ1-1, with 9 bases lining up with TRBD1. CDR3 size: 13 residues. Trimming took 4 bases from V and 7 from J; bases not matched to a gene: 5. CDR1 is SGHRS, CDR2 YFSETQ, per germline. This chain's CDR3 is CASSVDRGDEAFF. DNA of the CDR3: TGCGCCAGCAGCGTAGACAGGGGGGATGAAGCTTTCTTT.

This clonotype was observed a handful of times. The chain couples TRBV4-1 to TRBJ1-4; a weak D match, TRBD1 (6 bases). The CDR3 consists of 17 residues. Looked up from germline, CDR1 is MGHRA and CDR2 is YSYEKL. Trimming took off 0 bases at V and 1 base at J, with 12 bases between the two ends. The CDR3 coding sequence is TGCGCCAGCAGCCAAGATCCGAGGGGGTTAACTAATGAAAAACTGTTTTTT. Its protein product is CASSQDPRGLTNEKLFF.

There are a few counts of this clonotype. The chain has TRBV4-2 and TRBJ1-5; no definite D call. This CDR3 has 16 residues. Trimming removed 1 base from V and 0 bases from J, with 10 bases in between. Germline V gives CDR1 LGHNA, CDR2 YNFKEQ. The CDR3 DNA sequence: TGTGCCAGCAGCCAAGTTGACCGCGATAGCAATCAGCCCCAGCATTTT. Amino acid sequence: CASSQVDRDSNQPQHF.

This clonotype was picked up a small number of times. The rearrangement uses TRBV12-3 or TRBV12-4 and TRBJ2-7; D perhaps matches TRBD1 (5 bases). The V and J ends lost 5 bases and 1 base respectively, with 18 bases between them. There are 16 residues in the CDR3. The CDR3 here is CASSPIPGRVSYEQYF. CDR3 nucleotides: TGTGCCAGCAGTCCGATCCCCGGCAGGGTGTCCTACGAGCAGTACTTC.

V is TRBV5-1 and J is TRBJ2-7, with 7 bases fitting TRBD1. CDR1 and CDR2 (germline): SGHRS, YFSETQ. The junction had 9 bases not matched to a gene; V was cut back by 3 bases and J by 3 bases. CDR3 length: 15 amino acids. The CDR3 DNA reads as TGCGCCAGCAGCTGGGGCTCGAGGGACAGCTACGAGCAGTACTTC. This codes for CASSWGSRDSYEQYF.

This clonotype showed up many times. CDR3 sequence reads: CASSYRTSGSDTQYF. In nucleotides, the CDR3 is TGTGCCAGCAGTTACCGAACTAGCGGGTCAGATACGCAGTATTTT. This chain joins TRBV6-5 and TRBJ2-3; 9 bases line up with TRBD2. CDR1 and CDR2 from the germline V gene are MNHEY and SVGAGI. V was pared by 2 bases and J by 4 bases, with 4 bases of the junction left unmatched. This CDR3 comprises 15 residues.

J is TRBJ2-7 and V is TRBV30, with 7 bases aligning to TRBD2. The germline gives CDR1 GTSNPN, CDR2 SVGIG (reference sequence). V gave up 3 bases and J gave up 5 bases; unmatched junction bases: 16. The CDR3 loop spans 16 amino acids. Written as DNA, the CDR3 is TGTGCCTGGAGGATTGGGGTGGGAGCGGGAACCAACGAGCAGTACTTC. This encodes CAWRIGVGAGTNEQYF.

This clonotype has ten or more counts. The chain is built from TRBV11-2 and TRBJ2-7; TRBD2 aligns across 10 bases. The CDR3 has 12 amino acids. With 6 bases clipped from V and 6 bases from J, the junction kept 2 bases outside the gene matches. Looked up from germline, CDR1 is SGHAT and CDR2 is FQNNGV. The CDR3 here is CASSLAGVEQYF. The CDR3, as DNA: TGTGCCAGCAGTCTAGCGGGAGTCGAGCAGTACTTC.

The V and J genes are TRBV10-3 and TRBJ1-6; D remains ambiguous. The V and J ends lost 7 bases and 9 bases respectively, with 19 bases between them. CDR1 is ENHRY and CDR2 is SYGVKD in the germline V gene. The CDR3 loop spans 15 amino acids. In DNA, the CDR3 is TGTGCCATCACCAGTGGGATAGGTTTGAGTTCACCCCTCCACTTT. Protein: CAITSGIGLSSPLHF.

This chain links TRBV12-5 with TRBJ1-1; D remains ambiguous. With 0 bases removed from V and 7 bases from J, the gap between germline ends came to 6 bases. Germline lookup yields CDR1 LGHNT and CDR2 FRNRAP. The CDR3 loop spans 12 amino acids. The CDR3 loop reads CASGLVGVEAFF. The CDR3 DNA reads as TGTGCTAGTGGTTTGGTCGGCGTTGAAGCTTTCTTT. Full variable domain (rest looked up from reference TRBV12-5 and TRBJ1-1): DARVTQTPRHKVTEMGQEVTMRCQPILGHNTVFWYRQTMMQGLELLAYFRNRAPLDDSGMPKDRFSAEMPDATLATLKIQPSEPRDSAVYFCASGLVGVEAFFGQGTRLTVV.

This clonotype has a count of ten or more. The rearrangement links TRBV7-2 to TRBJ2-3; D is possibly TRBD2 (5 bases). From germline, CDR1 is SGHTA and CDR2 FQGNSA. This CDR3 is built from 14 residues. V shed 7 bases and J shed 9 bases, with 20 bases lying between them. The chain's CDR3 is CASNTPSGGYTQYF. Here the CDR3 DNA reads TGTGCCAGCAACACTCCAAGCGGAGGATACACGCAGTATTTT.

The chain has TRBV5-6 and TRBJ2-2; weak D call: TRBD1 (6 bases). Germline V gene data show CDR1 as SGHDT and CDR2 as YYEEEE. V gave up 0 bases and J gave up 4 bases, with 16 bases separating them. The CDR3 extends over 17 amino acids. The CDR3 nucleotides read TGTGCCAGCAGCTTGGGGGGCCGGGACATCTTCACCGGGGAGCTGTTTTTT. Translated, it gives CASSLGGRDIFTGELFF. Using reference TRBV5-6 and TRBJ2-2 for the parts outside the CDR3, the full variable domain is DAGVTQSPTHLIKTRGQQVTLRCSPKSGHDTVSWYQQALGQGPQFIFQYYEEEERQRGNFPDRFSGHQFPNYSSELNVNALLLGDSALYLCASSLGGRDIFTGELFFGEGSRLTVL.

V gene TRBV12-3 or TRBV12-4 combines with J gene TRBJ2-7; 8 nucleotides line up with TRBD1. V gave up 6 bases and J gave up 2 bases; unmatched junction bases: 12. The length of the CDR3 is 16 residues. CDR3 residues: CASSLQGGGSTYEQYF. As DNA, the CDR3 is TGTGCCAGCAGCCTACAGGGGGGTGGGTCCACCTACGAGCAGTACTTC.